This TCR beta chain was recorded in a study of regulatory T cells in long-lasting Graves disease (dated by TCRdb to about 2021). In terms of the full investigation: Patients with newly diagnosed Graves' disease had been on antithyroid drugs for under 3 months. Patients with persistent Graves' disease were compared with patients with newly diagnosed Graves' disease using TCR sequencing and RNA sequencing of peripheral blood. The study was registered as a clinical trial and conducted in China. A total of roughly 35 samples underwent TCR sequencing: about 13 from persistent and some 20 from newly diagnosed Graves' disease patients. On the study overall, not on this receptor specifically: Compared with newly diagnosed patients, persistent Graves' disease patients had lower TCR Shannon entropy and fewer highly expanded clones, which suggests clonal expansion. The authors acknowledged the small sample size as a limitation that may reduce accuracy. Preferential use of TRBV28, TRBJ1-2 and TRBJ2-5 was observed in persistent disease, whereas TRBV20-1 and TRBJ2-1 were favored in newly diagnosed disease. Sequencing and analysis were limited to the TCR beta chain. Persistent patients shared more public clonotypes among themselves (around 2,500) than newly diagnosed patients did (over 900). Peripheral blood alone was examined, since thyroid tissue, which constituted the primary lesion, could not be accessed.

As regards this clonotype: Its antigen has not been determined. No much larger clone exists at a distance of one base, and base qualities are not known.

The CDR3 starts with the cysteine, ends with the phenylalanine, and has 12 residues. The kept DNA is CDR3 alone, 36 bases in frame from the first base. The junction carries 5 bases between V and J, which are trimmed by 2 bases and 2 bases respectively. The germline V gene (reference sequence) yields GTSNPN for CDR1 and SVGIG for CDR2. Library preparation employed multiplex PCR. Sequencing relied on an Illumina HiSeq 4000. CDR3 regions were amplified by Arm-PCR with iRepertoire HTBI primers to construct TCR beta libraries. PCR products were gel purified before sequencing. Concerning the study's data processing: Across samples, 55 to 80 TRBV and 13 to 15 TRBJ segments were identified and used for gene usage analysis of CDR3 amino acid clonotypes. COPE and FqMerger were used to merge the filtered high-quality paired reads into contigs. BLAST was used to align contigs to IMGT TRBV, TRBD and TRBJ reference genes, and CDR3 was defined according to IMGT. Any clonotype with a frequency above 0.1% was classified as a highly expanded clone. Shannon entropy served as the measure of repertoire diversity, while the Gini coefficient captured V-J evenness. Clonotypes shared by more than one individual were considered public. Using fastp trimming at Q25 and MiXCR clonotype assembly, TCRdb reanalyzed the public sequencing data and kept in-frame beta chains. Each CDR3 protein appears once, grouped with its most common genes and DNA. These V and J calls originate from TCRdb's pipeline instead of the authors' own analysis. Within this sample are around 230,000 distinct CDR3 sequences, with around 17% of them counted one time only. Jointly, the top ten make up roughly a fifth of the sample.

What the time point label conveys for this sample: newly diagnosed GD, antithyroid drugs for less than 3 months. For both TCR sequencing and RNA sequencing, RNA was extracted from PBMCs in TRIzol. Graves' disease was diagnosed according to American Thyroid Association guidelines. Patients for the study were recruited at an endocrinology department in Xi'an, China. Each patient gave approximately 8.8 milliliters of peripheral blood, collected in an EDTA anticoagulant tube. Ficoll Paque Plus density gradient separation was used to isolate PBMCs, and no further T cell sorting was done. RNA quality was checked with an Agilent 2100 Bioanalyzer and agarose gel, and concentration with a NanoDrop 2000.

The V and J segments used are TRBV30 and TRBJ2-3, with the D gene call left open. The receptor was derived from a female donor with Graves disease. The sequencing here drew on peripheral blood mononuclear cells (PBMCs), taken at new diagnosis, from a patient treated with antithyroid drugs. The CDR3 protein sequence reads: CAWSRATDTQYF. The DNA sequence follows: TGTGCCTGGAGTCGGGCCACAGATACGCAGTATTTT.